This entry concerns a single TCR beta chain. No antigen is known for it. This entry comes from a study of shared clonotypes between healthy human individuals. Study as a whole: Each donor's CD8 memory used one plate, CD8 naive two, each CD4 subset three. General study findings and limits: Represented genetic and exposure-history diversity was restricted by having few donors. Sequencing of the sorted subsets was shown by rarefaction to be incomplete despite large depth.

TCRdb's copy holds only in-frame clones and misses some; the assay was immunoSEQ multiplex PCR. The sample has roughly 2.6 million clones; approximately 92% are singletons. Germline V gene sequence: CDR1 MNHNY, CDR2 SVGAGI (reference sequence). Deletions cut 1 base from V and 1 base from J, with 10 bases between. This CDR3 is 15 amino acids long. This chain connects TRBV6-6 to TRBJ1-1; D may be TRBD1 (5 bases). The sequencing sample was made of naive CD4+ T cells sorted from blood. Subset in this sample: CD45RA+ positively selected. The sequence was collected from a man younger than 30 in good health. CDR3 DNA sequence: TGTGCCAGCAGTTACTTCTCGGGGCCGAACACTGAAGCTTTCTTT. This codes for CASSYFSGPNTEAFF.